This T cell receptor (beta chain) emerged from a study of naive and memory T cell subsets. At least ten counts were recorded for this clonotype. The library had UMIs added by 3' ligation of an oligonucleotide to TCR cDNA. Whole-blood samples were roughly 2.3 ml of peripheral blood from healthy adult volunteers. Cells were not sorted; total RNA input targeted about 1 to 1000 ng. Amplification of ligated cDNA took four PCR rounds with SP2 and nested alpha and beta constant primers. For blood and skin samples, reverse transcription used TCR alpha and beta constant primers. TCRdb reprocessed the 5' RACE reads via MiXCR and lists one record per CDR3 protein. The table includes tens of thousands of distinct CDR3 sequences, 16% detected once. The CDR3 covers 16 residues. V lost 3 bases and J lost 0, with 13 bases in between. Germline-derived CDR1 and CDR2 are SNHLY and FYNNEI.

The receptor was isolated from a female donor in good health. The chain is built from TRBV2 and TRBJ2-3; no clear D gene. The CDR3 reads CASSEGLAGSTDTQYF. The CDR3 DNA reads TGTGCCAGCAGTGAGGGTTTAGCCGGGAGCACAGATACGCAGTATTTT.